In this sample, the clone carrying this TCR beta chain turned up once. Its antigen is currently unknown. This specimen belongs to a study of cytomegalovirus exposure and HLA in healthy donors. Study results and caveats: Whilst most TCR sequences proved rare, a subset of public TCRs occurred across many donors. Later genetic work tied a missense DCLRE1C variant to beta-chain V and J trimming. Data from an earlier analysis indicated that most TCR beta V segments were productive either about 90% or about 30% of the time.

The V and J ends lost 2 bases and 2 bases respectively, with 17 bases between them. This CDR3 has 17 residues. Germline lookup yields CDR1 SGHRS and CDR2 YFSETQ. Primers for the PCR totalled 60 Vbeta and 13 Jbeta. Only in-frame clones appear in the TCRdb table, and some are missing; sequencing was by immunoSEQ multiplex PCR. The table records 150,000 to 200,000 clones, roughly 82% of them present only once. What was sequenced was PBMCs. The sequence was obtained from a woman aged 45-60 years in good health and CMV-seropositive. The rearrangement uses TRBV5-1 and TRBJ1-3; D is unresolved. CDR3 residues: CASSFLDSSGTGNTIYF. The CDR3 DNA sequence: TGCGCCAGCAGCTTCTTAGACTCCTCCGGCACTGGAAACACCATATATTTT.